Listed below are T cell receptor beta chains from one sample, sequenced in a study of molecular identifiers for immune sequencing clone quantification. TCRdb fed the PCR reads into MiXCR, producing one record per CDR3 protein. The sample consists of hundreds of thousands of distinct CDR3 sequences, just under 20% of them appearing once. The source material was naive CD8+ T cells from blood, with Jurkat cell RNA spiked in. The receptors stem from a human donor in good health. Some libraries in this study had Jurkat cell RNA spiked in. Both conserved end residues are trimmed from each CDR3.

CDR3: ASSIAGGLTDTQY; J: TRBJ2-3; V: TRBV27
CDR3: ATSRDEGGVTDTQY; J: TRBJ2-3; V: TRBV15
CDR3: ATCSGPGELF; J: TRBJ2-2; V: TRBV6-5
CDR3: ASSYYNEKLF; J: TRBJ1-4; V: TRBV7-9
CDR3: ASSQFGGYNEQF; J: TRBJ2-1; V: TRBV7-3
CDR3: ASGIGGSSYGYT; J: TRBJ1-2; V: TRBV12-5
CDR3: TSSQGTGGAGELF; J: TRBJ2-2; V: TRBV4-3
CDR3: ATSDRHRNEQF; J: TRBJ2-1; V: TRBV24-1
CDR3: AREINLVDYEQY; J: TRBJ2-7; V: TRBV28
CDR3: ASSLMVAGEGTDTQY; J: TRBJ2-3; V: TRBV7-3
CDR3: ASSKIPRGGDSGANVLT; J: TRBJ2-6; V: TRBV21-1
CDR3: ASSRPGARRNTGELF; J: TRBJ2-2; V: TRBV11-2
CDR3: ASSYPTGSSPTEAF; J: TRBJ1-1; V: TRBV6-5
CDR3: ASSGGGAIGLNEKLF; J: TRBJ1-4; V: TRBV7-9
CDR3: ASSLAASGGSYEQY; J: TRBJ2-7; V: TRBV7-2
CDR3: SARDWGQGGDEQY; J: TRBJ2-7; V: TRBV20-1
CDR3: ASSYSRVQPQH; J: TRBJ1-5; V: TRBV6-2/TRBV6-3
CDR3: SARSREGTTNEKLF; J: TRBJ1-4; V: TRBV20-1
CDR3: ASSYTARDRGYEQY; J: TRBJ2-7; V: TRBV6-5
CDR3: ASSITGTGGFNTEAF; J: TRBJ1-1; V: TRBV19
CDR3: ASSSSEGPDTQY; J: TRBJ2-3; V: TRBV28
CDR3: ASSWGLTVTDTQY; J: TRBJ2-3; V: TRBV7-2
CDR3: ASSEDRGKGKQPQH; J: TRBJ1-5; V: TRBV7-9
CDR3: SVGGTGGGYEQY; J: TRBJ2-7; V: TRBV29-1
CDR3: ASSPLGLTYNEQF; J: TRBJ2-1; V: TRBV27
CDR3: ASSSRIHGYSTDTQY; J: TRBJ2-3; V: TRBV7-2
CDR3: ATQGFRTYTEAF; J: TRBJ1-1; V: TRBV28
CDR3: ASSLALSNVKTGELF; J: TRBJ2-2; V: TRBV7-9
CDR3: ASSPSVASYHTGTQY; J: TRBJ2-3; V: TRBV28
CDR3: ASRTRTGGLNQPQH; J: TRBJ1-5; V: TRBV28
CDR3: ASTKQGVIEQF; J: TRBJ2-1; V: TRBV27
CDR3: ASSFTGGAYQETQY; J: TRBJ2-5; V: TRBV7-9
CDR3: ASGLSGGGNNQPQH; J: TRBJ1-5; V: TRBV27
CDR3: ASSSPGLAGAAETQY; J: TRBJ2-5; V: TRBV7-9
CDR3: ASSLVPLGANVLT; J: TRBJ2-6; V: TRBV7-9
CDR3: ASSYSRHSVDEQF; J: TRBJ2-1; V: TRBV6-5
CDR3: ASRSGDTEAL; J: TRBJ1-1; V: TRBV6-5
CDR3: ASSVARGEAPTDTQY; J: TRBJ2-3; V: TRBV9
CDR3: ASRPGSGLAGTGELF; J: TRBJ2-2; V: TRBV6-2/TRBV6-3
CDR3: ASSPSSMHGRAGTQY; J: TRBJ2-5; V: TRBV11-2
CDR3: AWSPRDRGSWGQY; J: TRBJ2-7; V: TRBV30
CDR3: ASSFRGQDLQETQY; J: TRBJ2-5; V: TRBV7-9
CDR3: ASSLSWGGPNTEAF; J: TRBJ1-1; V: TRBV5-6
CDR3: ASSSASGRNEQY; J: TRBJ2-7; V: TRBV7-6
CDR3: ASSLILAGSNTEELF; J: TRBJ2-2; V: TRBV5-1
CDR3: ASSTGGSDYEQY; J: TRBJ2-7; V: TRBV7-8
CDR3: ASSLRGTDTDTQY; J: TRBJ2-3; V: TRBV7-6
CDR3: SARDWVEGTEAF; J: TRBJ1-1; V: TRBV20-1
CDR3: ASSLAPTGELF; J: TRBJ2-2; V: TRBV7-9
CDR3: ASSPRGGAGDSYEQY; J: TRBJ2-7; V: TRBV7-2
CDR3: ASSLVERPQPDSGNTIY; J: TRBJ1-3; V: TRBV12-3/TRBV12-4
CDR3: AWRGLVAGRYEQY; J: TRBJ2-7; V: TRBV30
CDR3: ASSWVRSDTEAF; J: TRBJ1-1; V: TRBV7-9